One and the same sample provided the 12 T cell receptor beta chains below, sequenced in a study of blood T cell repertoires in COVID-19. TCRdb's table, derived via immunoSEQ multiplex PCR, lists solely in-frame clones and lacks some. The sample lists tens of thousands of clones, more than 70% occurring once. The sequencing sample was made of peripheral blood. The receptors derive from a human donor in a cohort sampled during active COVID-19.

This clone occurred a few times. The V and J genes are TRBV21-1 and TRBJ2-3; TRBD1 is the table's D call and was not checked against the DNA. TRBV21-1 is deemed a pseudogene. The CDR3 is made up of 17 amino acids. This chain's CDR3 is CASSKWSQGLEADTQYF. CDR3 DNA sequence: TGTGCCAGCAGCAAATGGTCACAGGGATTGGAGGCAGATACGCAGTATTTT.

A few counts support this clone. The chain joins TRBV7-9 to TRBJ2-3; weak D call: TRBD1 (6 bases). Germline assignment: CDR1 SEHNR and CDR2 FQNEAQ (reference sequence). Trimming stripped 5 bases from V and 2 bases from J, with 20 bases between. This CDR3 has 17 residues. The CDR3 here is CASSQARGLGHTDTQYF. The CDR3, as DNA: TGTGCCAGCAGCCAAGCCAGGGGCCTAGGGCACACAGATACGCAGTATTTT.

The chain couples TRBV21-1 to TRBJ2-5; the table names TRBD2, a call not compared with the DNA. TRBV21-1 is a pseudogene. The CDR3 spans 17 residues. The CDR3 bases are TGTGCCAGCAGCAAAGTCGAACTAGCGGGGGGGCAGGAGACCCAGTACTTC. Translation gives CASSKVELAGGQETQYF.

The chain links TRBV10-2 to TRBJ2-1, with TRBD2 identical over 10 bases. The CDR3 length is 14 residues. V gave up 4 bases and J gave up 8 bases; unmatched junction bases: 5. Looked up from germline, CDR1 is WSHSY and CDR2 is SAAADI. In DNA, the CDR3 is TGCGCCAGCAGTGCTAGCGGGAGTGGGCATGAGCAGTTCTTC. It translates to CASSASGSGHEQFF.

The chain links TRBV15 to TRBJ1-1; D ambiguous. CDR3 size: 13 residues. V dropped 0 bases and J dropped 11 bases, with 13 bases sitting between them. Per germline, CDR1 LNHNV and CDR2 YYDKDF (reference sequence). The CDR3, as DNA: TGTGCCACCAGCAGAGATCGAGGAAGGCTGGCTTTCTTT. Its translation: CATSRDRGRLAFF.

The chain recombines TRBV18 with TRBJ2-7, with 9 bases lining up with TRBD1. Per germline, CDR1 KGHSH and CDR2 LQKENI. V shed 3 bases and J 3 bases; nucleotides not matched to a gene: 3. This CDR3 comprises 14 residues. CDR3 DNA: TGTGCCAGCTCACCGCGACAGGGGGACTACGAGCAGTACTTC. Translating it yields CASSPRQGDYEQYF.

The chain uses TRBV11-2 and TRBJ2-6; D is undetermined. The CDR3 is made up of 14 amino acids. V gave up 5 bases and J gave up 0 bases, with 5 bases separating them. Germline CDR1 SGHAT, CDR2 FQNNGV. The DNA of the CDR3 is TGTGCCAGCAGCACAGTCTCTGGGGCCAACGTCCTGACTTTC. Protein sequence: CASSTVSGANVLTF.

The CDR3 spells CTSSQVTRLVHYGYTF. The CDR3 DNA reads TGCACCAGCAGCCAAGTCACCAGACTTGTTCACTATGGCTACACCTTC. The chain uses TRBV1 and TRBJ1-2. TRBV1 is a listed pseudogene. The CDR3 totals 16 residues.

The gene calls are TRBV25-1 and TRBJ1-4, with 7 nucleotides matching TRBD1. The V gene end was trimmed by 6 bases and the J gene end by 3 bases; junction bases not matched to a gene: 7. CDR3 length equals 15 residues. Germline V gene sequence: CDR1 MGHDK, CDR2 SYGVNS. The CDR3 here is CASRTTGTANEKLFF. The CDR3, as DNA: TGTGCCAGCAGAACCACCGGGACAGCTAATGAAAAACTGTTTTTT. Drawing the rest from reference TRBV25-1 and TRBJ1-4, the complete variable domain is EADIYQTPRYLVIGTGKKITLECSQTMGHDKMYWYQQDPGMELHLIHYSYGVNSTEKGDLSSESTVSRIRTEHFPLTLESARPSHTSQYLCASRTTGTANEKLFFGSGTQLSVL.

V is TRBV9 and J is TRBJ2-3, with 10 nucleotides matching TRBD2. The germline gives CDR1 SGDLS, CDR2 YYNGEE. V trimming: 0 bases; J trimming: 3 bases; junction bases outside the gene matches: 13. The CDR3 consists of 19 residues. The CDR3, as DNA: TGTGCCAGCAGCGTAGGGGCTAGCGGGGGACCCCAGGCAACAGATACGCAGTATTTT. Its translation is CASSVGASGGPQATDTQYF.

The chain carries TRBV10-1 and TRBJ2-3; D gene uncertain. V gave up 9 bases and J gave up 1 base, with 11 bases separating them. The CDR3 is made up of 13 amino acids. Germline V gives CDR1 WNHNN, CDR2 SYGVQD (reference sequence). The CDR3 here is CASAPSGTDTQYF. For the CDR3, the DNA is TGCGCCAGTGCCCCGTCGGGCACAGATACGCAGTATTTT.

The V call is TRBV15, the J call TRBJ2-7; perhaps TRBD2 as D (5 bases). CDR1 and CDR2 from the germline V gene are LNHNV and YYDKDF (reference sequence). With 1 base removed from V and 6 bases from J, the gap between germline ends came to 13 bases. The CDR3 is 14 amino acids. The CDR3: CATSRAGSAVEQYF. For the CDR3, the DNA is TGTGCCACCAGCAGAGCGGGGTCGGCGGTCGAGCAGTACTTC.